Listed below are T cell receptor beta chains from one sample, sequenced in a study of blood T cell repertoires in COVID-19. Libraries were prepared by immunoSEQ multiplex PCR; TCRdb keeps only in-frame clonotypes and omits some of them. The table has around 270,000 clones, 75% to 95% seen once. Material for sequencing was peripheral blood. These receptor sequences come from a person aged 18 to 30 with COVID-19, enrolled during active disease. Each CDR3 is given with its conserved first and last residue. Fields, in order: CDR3 DNA, CDR3 protein, D gene, clone size, J gene, V gene. A D gene is named only where the DNA matches it firmly. Rows may omit the clone size; those that give it use once, few, many or a size class.

CDR3 DNA: TGTGCCAGCAGTTACGGAGCGTCCGGGACTTTTAACAAATTTGCAGATACGCAGTATTTT
CDR3 protein: CASSYGASGTFNKFADTQYF
D gene: .
clone size: .
J gene: TRBJ2-3
V gene: TRBV6-2/TRBV6-3

CDR3 DNA: TGTGCCAGCAGCCAAGCAGCACTAGCGGGAGAGTACGAGCAGTACTTC
CDR3 protein: CASSQAALAGEYEQYF
D gene: TRBD2
clone size: .
J gene: TRBJ2-7
V gene: TRBV4-2

CDR3 DNA: TGTGCCAGCAGCTTTGCACCCGGGGACGAGCAGTACTTC
CDR3 protein: CASSFAPGDEQYF
D gene: .
clone size: .
J gene: TRBJ2-7
V gene: TRBV12-1

CDR3 DNA: TGTGCCAGCAGCCCAACAGCTAACTATGGCTACACCTTC
CDR3 protein: CASSPTANYGYTF
D gene: .
clone size: .
J gene: TRBJ1-2
V gene: TRBV7-9

CDR3 DNA: TGTGCCTGGAGTCCAAACTTCCAGGAGCCCCAGCATTTT
CDR3 protein: CAWSPNFQEPQHF
D gene: .
clone size: .
J gene: TRBJ1-5
V gene: TRBV30

CDR3 DNA: TGCGCCAGCAGCTTGGGAACAGAGAACACCGGGGAGCTGTTTTTT
CDR3 protein: CASSLGTENTGELFF
D gene: .
clone size: .
J gene: TRBJ2-2
V gene: TRBV5-1

CDR3 DNA: TGCGCCAGCAGCGGAGTGGGGGGAGAAGGGGAGACCCAGTACTTC
CDR3 protein: CASSGVGGEGETQYF
D gene: .
clone size: .
J gene: TRBJ2-5
V gene: TRBV5-1

CDR3 DNA: TGTGCCAGCAGCTCGGGTTTTAATTCACCCCTCCACTTT
CDR3 protein: CASSSGFNSPLHF
D gene: .
clone size: few
J gene: TRBJ1-6
V gene: TRBV7-9

CDR3 DNA: TGTGCCAGCAGCTTAGGTCTAGCGGGAGCAGATACGCAGTATTTT
CDR3 protein: CASSLGLAGADTQYF
D gene: TRBD2
clone size: .
J gene: TRBJ2-3
V gene: TRBV7-2

CDR3 DNA: TGTGCCAGCAGCTTAGCCGGGTTGGAGGGCTACACCTTC
CDR3 protein: CASSLAGLEGYTF
D gene: .
clone size: medium-sized
J gene: TRBJ1-2
V gene: TRBV7-9

CDR3 DNA: TGTGCCAGCACCTCTGCCCAGGGGACTGAAGCTTTCTTT
CDR3 protein: CASTSAQGTEAFF
D gene: .
clone size: .
J gene: TRBJ1-1
V gene: TRBV6-5

CDR3 DNA: TGTGCCAGCAGCCCCCGTATTGGGGGCGAAAGGGAGCAGTACTTC
CDR3 protein: CASSPRIGGEREQYF
D gene: .
clone size: .
J gene: TRBJ2-7
V gene: TRBV9

CDR3 DNA: TGTGCCAGCCACAGGGCGGAGAATGAGCAGTTCTTC
CDR3 protein: CASHRAENEQFF
D gene: .
clone size: .
J gene: TRBJ2-1
V gene: TRBV6-5

CDR3 DNA: TGTGCCAGCAGTTACTCGACAGTAAACTATGGCTACACCTTC
CDR3 protein: CASSYSTVNYGYTF
D gene: .
clone size: .
J gene: TRBJ1-2
V gene: TRBV6-5

CDR3 DNA: TGTGCCTGGAGTGCCCAGGGATTTTCGTACGAGCAGTACTTC
CDR3 protein: CAWSAQGFSYEQYF
D gene: .
clone size: .
J gene: TRBJ2-7
V gene: TRBV30

CDR3 DNA: TGTGCCAGCAGTCACACCGGGACAGTCGGGGAGACCCAGTACTTC
CDR3 protein: CASSHTGTVGETQYF
D gene: TRBD1
clone size: .
J gene: TRBJ2-5
V gene: TRBV6-2/TRBV6-3

CDR3 DNA: TGCGCCAGCAGCCAAAGGACTAGCGGTTACTCCTACAATGAGCAGTTCTTC
CDR3 protein: CASSQRTSGYSYNEQFF
D gene: TRBD2
clone size: .
J gene: TRBJ2-1
V gene: TRBV4-1

CDR3 DNA: TGTGCCAGCAGTTACACCACTACAGGCACCGGGGAGCTGTTTTTT
CDR3 protein: CASSYTTTGTGELFF
D gene: .
clone size: .
J gene: TRBJ2-2
V gene: TRBV6-5

CDR3 DNA: TGTGCCATCGGGGGACAGGGATCCTACAATGAGCAGTTCTTC
CDR3 protein: CAIGGQGSYNEQFF
D gene: TRBD1
clone size: .
J gene: TRBJ2-1
V gene: TRBV6-5

CDR3 DNA: TGTGCCAGCAGCCAACAGGGGGGCGATCAGCCCCAGCATTTT
CDR3 protein: CASSQQGGDQPQHF
D gene: TRBD1
clone size: .
J gene: TRBJ1-5
V gene: TRBV3-1/TRBV3-2

CDR3 DNA: TGTGCCAGCAGCAAAATGTCATGGGGCGGCAGGCCAGATACGCAGTATTTT
CDR3 protein: CASSKMSWGGRPDTQYF
D gene: .
clone size: once
J gene: TRBJ2-3
V gene: TRBV21-1

CDR3 DNA: TGCGCCAGCAGCCCGAGCGGGACCGAGAGCGAGCAGTACTTC
CDR3 protein: CASSPSGTESEQYF
D gene: TRBD2
clone size: .
J gene: TRBJ2-7
V gene: TRBV5-1

CDR3 DNA: TGCAGTGCCCTCCAGGTTACTGAAGCTTTCTTT
CDR3 protein: CSALQVTEAFF
D gene: .
clone size: .
J gene: TRBJ1-1
V gene: TRBV20-1

CDR3 DNA: TGTGCCAGTAGTTTCGCCGGGACTTTCTATGGCTACACCTTC
CDR3 protein: CASSFAGTFYGYTF
D gene: .
clone size: .
J gene: TRBJ1-2
V gene: TRBV19

CDR3 DNA: TGTGCCAGTAGTTTCCGGCTAGCGGGAGACTACGAGCAGTACTTC
CDR3 protein: CASSFRLAGDYEQYF
D gene: TRBD2
clone size: .
J gene: TRBJ2-7
V gene: TRBV19

CDR3 DNA: TGTGCCAGCAGTTACTCGACGCCCCGGGGCAATCAGCCCCAGCATTTT
CDR3 protein: CASSYSTPRGNQPQHF
D gene: .
clone size: .
J gene: TRBJ1-5
V gene: TRBV6-5

CDR3 DNA: TGTGCCAGCAGCTTAGAGAGCGGGAACGACAATGAGCAGTTCTTC
CDR3 protein: CASSLESGNDNEQFF
D gene: TRBD2
clone size: .
J gene: TRBJ2-1
V gene: TRBV7-2

CDR3 DNA: TGCGCCAGCAGAGACAGGGTCCGGTACGAGCAGTACTTC
CDR3 protein: CASRDRVRYEQYF
D gene: TRBD1
clone size: .
J gene: TRBJ2-7
V gene: TRBV10-2

CDR3 DNA: TGTGCCAGCAGACGCTGGACTAGCGGGAGGGACACAGATACGCAGTATTTT
CDR3 protein: CASRRWTSGRDTDTQYF
D gene: TRBD2
clone size: .
J gene: TRBJ2-3
V gene: TRBV2

CDR3 DNA: TGTGCCAGCAGTCACAGCTCGGGGACCTACGAGCAGTACTTC
CDR3 protein: CASSHSSGTYEQYF
D gene: .
clone size: .
J gene: TRBJ2-7
V gene: TRBV27

CDR3 DNA: TGTGCCACCAGCGGACAGGGAGACCCAGAGACCCAGTACTTC
CDR3 protein: CATSGQGDPETQYF
D gene: TRBD1
clone size: .
J gene: TRBJ2-5
V gene: TRBV24-1

CDR3 DNA: TGTGCCAGCACCGAGACAGGCGTGGGCACCGGGGAGCTGTTTTTT
CDR3 protein: CASTETGVGTGELFF
D gene: .
clone size: .
J gene: TRBJ2-2
V gene: TRBV7-2

CDR3 DNA: TGTGCCAGCAGTTACTCTGGGAGCGGGGCCTACAATGAGCAGTTCTTC
CDR3 protein: CASSYSGSGAYNEQFF
D gene: TRBD2
clone size: once
J gene: TRBJ2-1
V gene: TRBV6-5

CDR3 DNA: TGTGCCAGCAGTCCCATACCGGACAGGGGGGCAGGTGGGGCCAACGTCCTGACTTTC
CDR3 protein: CASSPIPDRGAGGANVLTF
D gene: TRBD1
clone size: .
J gene: TRBJ2-6
V gene: TRBV27

CDR3 DNA: TGCAGCGTTGAAGAAGGGGAGGAACACAATGAGCAGTTCTTC
CDR3 protein: CSVEEGEEHNEQFF
D gene: .
clone size: .
J gene: TRBJ2-1
V gene: TRBV29-1

CDR3 DNA: TGTGCCAGCAGCTTACGGCGGGACTCCTCCTACGAGCAGTACTTC
CDR3 protein: CASSLRRDSSYEQYF
D gene: .
clone size: .
J gene: TRBJ2-7
V gene: TRBV7-2

CDR3 DNA: TGTGCCAGCAGCTTAACTAGCGGGAGTCAGGAGACCCAGTACTTC
CDR3 protein: CASSLTSGSQETQYF
D gene: TRBD2
clone size: .
J gene: TRBJ2-5
V gene: TRBV5-4

CDR3 DNA: TGCGCCAGCAGCTTGCGTTCGGGAGGGGATGAAGCTTTCTTT
CDR3 protein: CASSLRSGGDEAFF
D gene: .
clone size: .
J gene: TRBJ1-1
V gene: TRBV5-1

CDR3 DNA: TGTGCCTGGAGTGTACAGGGAACAATCGGCTACACCTTC
CDR3 protein: CAWSVQGTIGYTF
D gene: .
clone size: .
J gene: TRBJ1-2
V gene: TRBV30

CDR3 DNA: TGTGCCAGCAGCCAAGGGTGGGCGGGATTCTACGAGCAGTACTTC
CDR3 protein: CASSQGWAGFYEQYF
D gene: .
clone size: .
J gene: TRBJ2-7
V gene: TRBV14

CDR3 DNA: TGTGCCAGCGATGGAGGGGAGACCCAGTACTTC
CDR3 protein: CASDGGETQYF
D gene: .
clone size: .
J gene: TRBJ2-5
V gene: TRBV7-9

CDR3 DNA: TGTGCCAGCTCACCACAGGGACAGGGGTACTCCTACGAGCAGTACTTC
CDR3 protein: CASSPQGQGYSYEQYF
D gene: TRBD1
clone size: .
J gene: TRBJ2-7
V gene: TRBV18

CDR3 DNA: TGTGCCAGCAGCTTAATTGGGGCGTGGAACAATGAGCAGTTCTTC
CDR3 protein: CASSLIGAWNNEQFF
D gene: .
clone size: .
J gene: TRBJ2-1
V gene: TRBV11-2

CDR3 DNA: TGTGCCAGCAGTGAGCAGGCTAGCGGGCACAATGAGCAGTTCTTC
CDR3 protein: CASSEQASGHNEQFF
D gene: TRBD2
clone size: many
J gene: TRBJ2-1
V gene: TRBV6-1

CDR3 DNA: TGTGCCAGCAGCGCGGACTCTGGCTACACCTTC
CDR3 protein: CASSADSGYTF
D gene: .
clone size: .
J gene: TRBJ1-2
V gene: TRBV2

CDR3 DNA: TGTGCCAGCAGTTACTCCCGGGGGAACACTGAAGCTTTCTTT
CDR3 protein: CASSYSRGNTEAFF
D gene: .
clone size: .
J gene: TRBJ1-1
V gene: TRBV6-2/TRBV6-3

CDR3 DNA: TGTGCCAGCGGGCTAGAACTAGCGGGAGGGTTCTATGAGCAGTTCTTC
CDR3 protein: CASGLELAGGFYEQFF
D gene: TRBD2
clone size: .
J gene: TRBJ2-1
V gene: TRBV27

CDR3 DNA: TGCGCCAGCATCCAAGAACTAGCGGGAGGCTACGAGCAGTACTTC
CDR3 protein: CASIQELAGGYEQYF
D gene: TRBD2
clone size: .
J gene: TRBJ2-7
V gene: TRBV10-2

CDR3 DNA: TGTGCCTGGAGTCTCTTCACAGGGACCAAAGGCTACACCTTC
CDR3 protein: CAWSLFTGTKGYTF
D gene: .
clone size: .
J gene: TRBJ1-2
V gene: TRBV30

CDR3 DNA: TGTGCCAGCAGCTCCCTCGGGGAGACCCAGTACTTC
CDR3 protein: CASSSLGETQYF
D gene: .
clone size: once
J gene: TRBJ2-5
V gene: TRBV11-2

CDR3 DNA: TGTGCCAGCAGCTTTGGAGACAACTATGGCTACACCTTC
CDR3 protein: CASSFGDNYGYTF
D gene: .
clone size: .
J gene: TRBJ1-2
V gene: TRBV5-5

CDR3 DNA: TGTGCCAGCAGTTACACCCCCGGGACAACACTCACGCTATCAATGGGGGAGCTGTTTTTT
CDR3 protein: CASSYTPGTTLTLSMGELFF
D gene: .
clone size: .
J gene: TRBJ2-2
V gene: TRBV6-9

CDR3 DNA: TGTGCCAGCAGTCTCTTAGCGGGAGCTGATGAGCAGTTCTTC
CDR3 protein: CASSLLAGADEQFF
D gene: TRBD2
clone size: .
J gene: TRBJ2-1
V gene: TRBV6-4

CDR3 DNA: TGCGCCAGCAGCCAACAATGGGAGGCGGGAGGGCCAGGGACGCAGTATTTT
CDR3 protein: CASSQQWEAGGPGTQYF
D gene: TRBD2
clone size: once
J gene: TRBJ2-3
V gene: TRBV4-1